A selection of T cell receptor beta chains follows, all from one sample in a study of shared clonotypes between healthy human individuals. Libraries were prepared by immunoSEQ multiplex PCR; TCRdb keeps only in-frame clonotypes and omits some of them. The table has approximately 940,000 clones, less than 85% seen once. Sequenced material: memory CD4+ T cells sorted from blood. Every receptor here comes from a man between 18 and 29 years old in good health. Each CDR3 is given with its conserved first and last residue. Fields, in order: CDR3 protein, CDR3 DNA, V gene, D gene, clone size, J gene, CDR3 length. The D gene is left open where the match is weak. Where a row states a size, it is once, few, many or the class of an expanded clone; other rows omit it.

CDR3aa: CASSLSAPGVAGELFF; CDR3nt: TGTGCCAGCAGCTTATCGGCTCCAGGGGTAGCCGGGGAGCTGTTTTTT; v_gene: TRBV7-8; d_gene: -; abundance: -; j_gene: TRBJ2-2; len: 16
CDR3aa: CANRTGKSLAGISYEQYF; CDR3nt: TGTGCCAACAGGACAGGAAAATCCCTAGCGGGGATCTCCTACGAGCAGTACTTC; v_gene: TRBV10-3; d_gene: TRBD2; abundance: -; j_gene: TRBJ2-7; len: 18
CDR3aa: CASSRRSGSSYEQYF; CDR3nt: TGTGCCAGCAGCCGGCGCAGCGGGAGCTCCTACGAGCAGTACTTC; v_gene: TRBV7-2; d_gene: TRBD2; abundance: once; j_gene: TRBJ2-7; len: 15
CDR3aa: CASSPSRETEAFF; CDR3nt: TGTGCCAGCTCACCGAGCCGGGAGACTGAAGCTTTCTTT; v_gene: TRBV18; d_gene: -; abundance: -; j_gene: TRBJ1-1; len: 13
CDR3aa: CASSHLGVNLAKNIQYF; CDR3nt: TGTGCCAGCAGTCATCTCGGGGTAAACCTAGCCAAAAACATTCAGTACTTC; v_gene: TRBV4-2; d_gene: -; abundance: -; j_gene: TRBJ2-4; len: 17
CDR3aa: CASSPDRYGEKLFF; CDR3nt: TGCGCCAGCAGCCCGGACCGATACGGTGAAAAACTGTTTTTT; v_gene: TRBV5-1; d_gene: -; abundance: few; j_gene: TRBJ1-4; len: 14
CDR3aa: CASSLGRNYEQYF; CDR3nt: TGTGCCAGCAGCCTTGGACGGAACTACGAGCAGTACTTC; v_gene: TRBV11-2; d_gene: -; abundance: -; j_gene: TRBJ2-7; len: 13
CDR3aa: CASGVGTGSPTDTQYF; CDR3nt: TGTGCCAGCGGGGTGGGCACGGGGTCCCCCACAGATACGCAGTATTTT; v_gene: TRBV2; d_gene: -; abundance: few; j_gene: TRBJ2-3; len: 16
CDR3aa: CAWSGPQGSSYNSPLHF; CDR3nt: TGTGCCTGGAGTGGGCCACAGGGGAGCTCCTATAATTCACCCCTCCACTTT; v_gene: TRBV30; d_gene: TRBD1; abundance: -; j_gene: TRBJ1-6; len: 17
CDR3aa: CASSLADSFNEKLFF; CDR3nt: TGTGCCAGCAGCCTCGCCGACAGCTTTAATGAAAAACTGTTTTTT; v_gene: TRBV11-2; d_gene: -; abundance: -; j_gene: TRBJ1-4; len: 15
CDR3aa: CASSLPGGFNEQFF; CDR3nt: TGTGCCAGCAGCCTCCCCGGGGGGTTCAATGAGCAGTTCTTC; v_gene: TRBV5-5; d_gene: TRBD2; abundance: -; j_gene: TRBJ2-1; len: 14
CDR3aa: CASSQGAQGTQYF; CDR3nt: TGTGCCAGCAGCCAAGGGGCGCAAGGGACCCAGTACTTC; v_gene: TRBV14; d_gene: -; abundance: -; j_gene: TRBJ2-5; len: 13
CDR3aa: CASTGQAGEKLFF; CDR3nt: TGCGCCAGCACGGGACAGGCAGGCGAAAAACTGTTTTTT; v_gene: TRBV10-2; d_gene: TRBD1; abundance: few; j_gene: TRBJ1-4; len: 13
CDR3aa: CASSLQEIHEQYF; CDR3nt: TGCGCCAGCAGCTTGCAGGAAATCCACGAGCAGTACTTC; v_gene: TRBV5-1; d_gene: -; abundance: many; j_gene: TRBJ2-7; len: 13
CDR3aa: CASSHPPRAYNSPLHF; CDR3nt: TGCGCCAGCAGCCACCCGCCCCGGGCCTATAATTCACCCCTCCACTTT; v_gene: TRBV4-1; d_gene: -; abundance: -; j_gene: TRBJ1-6; len: 16
CDR3aa: CSVVGRFQETQYF; CDR3nt: TGCAGCGTTGTTGGGAGGTTCCAAGAGACCCAGTACTTC; v_gene: TRBV29-1; d_gene: -; abundance: -; j_gene: TRBJ2-5; len: 13
CDR3aa: CASSFTSYEQYF; CDR3nt: TGCGCCAGCAGCTTCACCTCCTACGAGCAGTACTTC; v_gene: TRBV5-1; d_gene: -; abundance: -; j_gene: TRBJ2-7; len: 12
CDR3aa: CASGKQSPSEGYTF; CDR3nt: TGTGCCAGCGGCAAACAGAGCCCCTCGGAGGGCTACACCTTC; v_gene: TRBV28; d_gene: -; abundance: -; j_gene: TRBJ1-2; len: 14
CDR3aa: CASSFGEFSNQPQHF; CDR3nt: TGTGCCAGCAGCTTTGGAGAGTTTAGCAATCAGCCCCAGCATTTT; v_gene: TRBV11-1; d_gene: -; abundance: -; j_gene: TRBJ1-5; len: 15
CDR3aa: CASSELTAYEQYF; CDR3nt: TGTGCCAGTTCGGAGCTCACCGCCTACGAGCAGTACTTC; v_gene: TRBV19; d_gene: -; abundance: -; j_gene: TRBJ2-7; len: 13
CDR3aa: CAIGPGSQPQHF; CDR3nt: TGTGCCATTGGTCCGGGGAGCCAGCCCCAGCATTTT; v_gene: TRBV10-3; d_gene: -; abundance: few; j_gene: TRBJ1-5; len: 12